The clone carrying this TCR beta chain was recorded many times. TCRdb passed the 5' RACE reads through MiXCR, listing each CDR3 protein once. The sample carries tens of thousands of distinct CDR3 sequences, 4% to 6% recorded once. The V gene end was trimmed by 5 bases and the J gene end by 1 base; junction bases not matched to a gene: 11. Germline CDR1 reads SGHNT; CDR2 reads YYREEE (reference sequence). CDR3 length equals 16 residues. These data are taken from a study of neurological immune-mediated disorders. Specimen: PBMCs. The chain uses TRBV5-4 and TRBJ1-2; 7 bases line up with TRBD1. This sequence originates from a man aged 18-30 years with multiple sclerosis. CDR3 DNA: TGTGCCAGCAGACACAGGGGAGGGACCTTTAACTATGGCTACACCTTC. Translating it yields CASRHRGGTFNYGYTF.